This paragraph covers one TCR beta chain sequence. The antigen is undetermined. V was clipped by 1 base and J by 4 bases, with 7 bases between them. The CDR3 has 13 amino acids. Germline CDR1 reads SEHNR; CDR2 reads FQNEAQ (reference sequence). The method was immunoSEQ multiplex PCR; TCRdb's version includes in-frame clones alone and lacks a portion of them. The profile shows about 400,000 clones, 92% of them singletons. Indicated treatment: around 19 received Ad26.COV2.S at low or high dose, single or two shots; several received placebo; per-sample allocation not given. Sampling happened 63 days after the first vaccine or placebo injection. This entry is derived from a study of Ad26.COV2.S vaccination and SARS-CoV-2 variants. Study results and limitations: Among vaccine recipients, spike-specific TCR breadth exceeded that of placebo recipients. There was a possibility that the TCR breadth and depth analyses underestimated total T cell responses.

This rearrangement joins TRBV7-9 to TRBJ1-2, with D hard to call. The sequences come from peripheral blood, collected in a trial of Ad26.COV2.S vaccine versus placebo. The TCR comes from a person between 18 and 60 years old who received the Ad26.COV2.S COVID-19 vaccine or a placebo. The CDR3 sequence is CASSLVEIYGYTF. DNA of the CDR3: TGTGCCAGCAGCTTAGTCGAAATCTATGGCTACACCTTC. The whole variable domain, remainder taken from reference TRBV7-9 and TRBJ1-2, is DTGVSQNPRHKITKRGQNVTFRCDPISEHNRLYWYRQTLGQGPEFLTYFQNEAQLEKSRLLSDRFSAERPKGSFSTLEIQRTEQGDSAMYLCASSLVEIYGYTFGSGTRLTVV.